This TCR beta chain is drawn from a study of post-analysis software for immune sequencing data. As for the study in general: There were relapsing-remitting, secondary progressive and progressive-relapsing multiple sclerosis among the disease courses included.

Researchers reported that TCR beta cDNA libraries carried unique molecular identifiers. From the PCR reads, TCRdb called clonotypes with MiXCR, one entry per CDR3 protein. The sample yields hundreds of thousands of distinct CDR3 sequences, roughly two fifths seen once. Of note for this clonotype: Its antigen is undetermined.

With 7 bases removed from V and 6 bases from J, the gap between germline ends came to 13 bases. CDR3 length: 13 amino acids. Study-wide results and limits: The five TRBV segments detected at higher frequency in patients than in controls included TRBV5-6, TRBV5-1 and TRBV20-1. Among multiple sclerosis patients, normalized Chao1 diversity was significantly below that of controls.

The gene calls are TRBV12-3 or TRBV12-4 and TRBJ1-5, with D unresolved. This TCR was sampled from a girl under 18 with multiple sclerosis. The sequenced sample consisted of blood. CDR3 nucleotide sequence: TGTGCCAGCACCTTCTCCCATGGTCAGCCCCAGCATTTT. Residues: CASTFSHGQPQHF.